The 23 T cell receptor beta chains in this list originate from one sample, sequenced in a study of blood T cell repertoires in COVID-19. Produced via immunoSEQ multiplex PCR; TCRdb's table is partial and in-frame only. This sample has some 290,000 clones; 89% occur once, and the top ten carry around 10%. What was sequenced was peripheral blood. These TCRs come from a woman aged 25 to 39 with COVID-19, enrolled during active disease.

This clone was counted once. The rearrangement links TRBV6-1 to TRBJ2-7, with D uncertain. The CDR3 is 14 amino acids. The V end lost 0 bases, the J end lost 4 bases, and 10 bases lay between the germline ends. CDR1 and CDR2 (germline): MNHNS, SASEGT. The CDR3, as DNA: TGTGCCAGCAGTGAAGCGTCACAGCTTTACGAGCAGTACTTC. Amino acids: CASSEASQLYEQYF.

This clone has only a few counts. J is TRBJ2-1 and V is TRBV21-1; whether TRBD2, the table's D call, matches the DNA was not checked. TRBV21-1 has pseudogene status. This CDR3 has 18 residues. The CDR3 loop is CASSSVWVAGGPYNEQFF. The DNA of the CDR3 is TGTGCCAGCAGCTCAGTGTGGGTAGCGGGGGGCCCATACAATGAGCAGTTCTTC.

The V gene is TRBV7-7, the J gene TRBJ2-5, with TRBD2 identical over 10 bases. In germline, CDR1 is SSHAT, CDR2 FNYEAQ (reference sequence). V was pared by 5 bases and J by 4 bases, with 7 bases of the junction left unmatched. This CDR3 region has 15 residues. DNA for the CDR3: TGTGCCAGCAGCCGCAGCGGGGGGGCTGGAGAGACCCAGTACTTC. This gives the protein CASSRSGGAGETQYF.

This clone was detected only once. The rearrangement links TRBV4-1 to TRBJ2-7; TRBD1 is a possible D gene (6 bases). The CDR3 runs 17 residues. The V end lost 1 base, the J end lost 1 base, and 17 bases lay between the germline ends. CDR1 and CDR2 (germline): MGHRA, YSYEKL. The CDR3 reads CASSQAVPRGRSYEQYF. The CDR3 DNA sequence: TGCGCCAGCAGCCAAGCCGTTCCCAGGGGACGATCCTACGAGCAGTACTTC.

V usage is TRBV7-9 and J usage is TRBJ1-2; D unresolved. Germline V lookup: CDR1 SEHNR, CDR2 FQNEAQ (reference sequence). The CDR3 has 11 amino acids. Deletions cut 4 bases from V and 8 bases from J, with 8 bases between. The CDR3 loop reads CASSSMSGYTF. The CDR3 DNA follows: TGTGCCAGCAGCTCCATGAGCGGCTACACCTTC.

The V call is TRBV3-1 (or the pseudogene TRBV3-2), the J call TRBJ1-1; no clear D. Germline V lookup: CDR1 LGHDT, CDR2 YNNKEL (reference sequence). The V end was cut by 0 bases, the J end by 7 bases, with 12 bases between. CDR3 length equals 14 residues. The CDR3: CASSQDLMADEAFF. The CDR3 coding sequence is TGTGCCAGCAGCCAAGATCTTATGGCGGATGAAGCTTTCTTT.

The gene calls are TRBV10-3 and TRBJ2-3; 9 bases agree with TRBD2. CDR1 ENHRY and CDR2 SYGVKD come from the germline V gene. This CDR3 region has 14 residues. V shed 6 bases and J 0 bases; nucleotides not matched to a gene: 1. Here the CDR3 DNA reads TGTGCCATCAGGCTAGCGGGGAGCACAGATACGCAGTATTTT. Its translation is CAIRLAGSTDTQYF.

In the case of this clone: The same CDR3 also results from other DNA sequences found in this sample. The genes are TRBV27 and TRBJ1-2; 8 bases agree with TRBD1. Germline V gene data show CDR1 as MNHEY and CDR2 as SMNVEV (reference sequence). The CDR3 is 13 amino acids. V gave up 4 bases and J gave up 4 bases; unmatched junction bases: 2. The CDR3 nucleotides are TGTGCCAGCAGTTCAACAGGGGGCTATGGCTACACCTTC. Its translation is CASSSTGGYGYTF.

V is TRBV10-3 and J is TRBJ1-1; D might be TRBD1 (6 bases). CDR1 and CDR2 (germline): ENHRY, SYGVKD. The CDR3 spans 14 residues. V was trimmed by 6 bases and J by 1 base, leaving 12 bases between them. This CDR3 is CAIRAMGQNTEAFF. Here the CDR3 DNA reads TGTGCCATCAGGGCCATGGGACAGAACACTGAAGCTTTCTTT.

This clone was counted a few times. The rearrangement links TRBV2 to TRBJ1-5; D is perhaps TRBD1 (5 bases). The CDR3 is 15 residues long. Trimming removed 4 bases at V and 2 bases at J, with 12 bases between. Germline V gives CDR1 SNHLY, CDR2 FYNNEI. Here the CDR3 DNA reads TGTGCCAGCAGTGTTTGGCAAGGGGGCAATCAGCCCCAGCATTTT. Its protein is CASSVWQGGNQPQHF.

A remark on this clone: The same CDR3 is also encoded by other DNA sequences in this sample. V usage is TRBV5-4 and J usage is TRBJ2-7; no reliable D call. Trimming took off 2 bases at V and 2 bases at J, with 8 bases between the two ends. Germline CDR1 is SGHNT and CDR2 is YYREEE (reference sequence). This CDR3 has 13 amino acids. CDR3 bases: TGTGCCAGCAGCTTCGGAGAAGCCTACGAGCAGTACTTC. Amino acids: CASSFGEAYEQYF.

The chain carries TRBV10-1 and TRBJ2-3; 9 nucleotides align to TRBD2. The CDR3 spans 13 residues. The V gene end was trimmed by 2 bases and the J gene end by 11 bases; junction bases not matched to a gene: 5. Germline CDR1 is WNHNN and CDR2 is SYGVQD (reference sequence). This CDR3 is CASSELLAGRQYF. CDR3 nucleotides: TGCGCCAGCAGTGAGCTTCTAGCGGGGAGGCAGTATTTT.

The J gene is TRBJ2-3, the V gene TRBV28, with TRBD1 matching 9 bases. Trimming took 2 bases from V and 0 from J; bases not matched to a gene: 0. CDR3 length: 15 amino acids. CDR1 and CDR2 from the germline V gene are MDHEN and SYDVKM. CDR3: CASSLGTGSTDTQYF. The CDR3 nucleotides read TGTGCCAGCAGTTTAGGGACAGGGAGCACAGATACGCAGTATTTT.

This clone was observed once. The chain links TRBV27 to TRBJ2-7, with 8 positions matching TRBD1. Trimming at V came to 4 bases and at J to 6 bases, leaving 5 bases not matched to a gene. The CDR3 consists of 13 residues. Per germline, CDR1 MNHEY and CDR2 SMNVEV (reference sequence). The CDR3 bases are TGTGCCAGCAGTTCCTCGGACAGGGTCGAGCAGTACTTC. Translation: CASSSSDRVEQYF.

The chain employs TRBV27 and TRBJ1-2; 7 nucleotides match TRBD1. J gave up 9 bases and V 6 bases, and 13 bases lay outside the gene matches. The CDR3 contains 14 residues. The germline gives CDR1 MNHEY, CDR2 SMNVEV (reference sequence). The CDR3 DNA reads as TGTGCCAGCAGACCCAACCCGACAGGGAAGAGCTACACCTTC. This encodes CASRPNPTGKSYTF.

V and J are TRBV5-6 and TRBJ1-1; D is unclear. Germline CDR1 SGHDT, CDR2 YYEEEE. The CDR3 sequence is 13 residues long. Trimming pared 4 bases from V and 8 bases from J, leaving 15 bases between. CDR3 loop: CASSLVGEPEAFF. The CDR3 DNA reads TGTGCCAGCAGCCTGGTGGGAGAACCAGAAGCTTTCTTT.

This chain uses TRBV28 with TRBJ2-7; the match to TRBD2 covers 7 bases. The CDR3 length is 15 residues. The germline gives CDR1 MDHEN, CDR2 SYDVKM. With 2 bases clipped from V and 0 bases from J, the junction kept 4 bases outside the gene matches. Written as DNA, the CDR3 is TGTGCCAGCAGTTTAACCGGGGGGAGCTCCTACGAGCAGTACTTC. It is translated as CASSLTGGSSYEQYF.

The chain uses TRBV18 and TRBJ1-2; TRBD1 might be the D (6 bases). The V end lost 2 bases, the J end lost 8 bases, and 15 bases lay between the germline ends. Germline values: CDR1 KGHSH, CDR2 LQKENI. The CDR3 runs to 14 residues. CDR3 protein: CASSPVPAGGGYTF. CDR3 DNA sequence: TGTGCCAGCTCACCAGTTCCAGCGGGGGGCGGCTACACCTTC. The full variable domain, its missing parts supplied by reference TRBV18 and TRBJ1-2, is NAGVMQNPRHLVRRRGQEARLRCSPMKGHSHVYWYRQLPEEGLKFMVYLQKENIIDESGMPKERFSAEFPKEGPSILRIQQVVRGDSAAYFCASSPVPAGGGYTFGSGTRLTVV.

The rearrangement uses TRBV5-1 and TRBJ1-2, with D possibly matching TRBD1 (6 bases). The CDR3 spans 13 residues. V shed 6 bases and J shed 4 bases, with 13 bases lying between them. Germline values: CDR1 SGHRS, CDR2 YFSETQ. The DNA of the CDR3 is TGCGCCAGCACCCGGGGGGGCCTCTATGGCTACACCTTC. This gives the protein CASTRGGLYGYTF. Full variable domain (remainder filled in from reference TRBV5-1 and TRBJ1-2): KAGVTQTPRYLIKTRGQQVTLSCSPISGHRSVSWYQQTPGQGLQFLFEYFSETQRNKGNFPGRFSGRQFSNSRSEMNVSTLELGDSALYLCASTRGGLYGYTFGSGTRLTVV.

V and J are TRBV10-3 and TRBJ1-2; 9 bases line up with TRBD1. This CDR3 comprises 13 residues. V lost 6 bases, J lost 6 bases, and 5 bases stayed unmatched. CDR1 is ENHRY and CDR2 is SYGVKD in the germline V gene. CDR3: CAIRDRGGDGYTF. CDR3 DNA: TGTGCCATCAGGGACAGGGGAGGGGATGGCTACACCTTC.

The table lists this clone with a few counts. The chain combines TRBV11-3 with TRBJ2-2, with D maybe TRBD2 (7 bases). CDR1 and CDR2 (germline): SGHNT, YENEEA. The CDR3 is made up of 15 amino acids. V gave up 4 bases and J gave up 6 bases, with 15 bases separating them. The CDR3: CASSSRAGAAGELFF. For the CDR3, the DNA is TGTGCCAGCAGCTCCCGGGCGGGGGCGGCCGGGGAGCTGTTTTTT.

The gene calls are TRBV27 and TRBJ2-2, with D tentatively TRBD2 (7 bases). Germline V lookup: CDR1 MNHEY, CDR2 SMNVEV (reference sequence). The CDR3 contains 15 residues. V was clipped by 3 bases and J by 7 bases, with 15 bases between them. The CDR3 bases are TGTGCCAGCAGTTTCGGTGGGGGGGCCGGCGGGGAGCTGTTTTTT. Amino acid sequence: CASSFGGGAGGELFF.

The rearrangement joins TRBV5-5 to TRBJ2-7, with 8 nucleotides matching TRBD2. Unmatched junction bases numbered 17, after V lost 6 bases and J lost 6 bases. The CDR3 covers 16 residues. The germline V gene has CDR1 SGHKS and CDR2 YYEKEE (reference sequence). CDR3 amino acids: CASTLGAGLESLEQYF. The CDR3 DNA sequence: TGTGCCAGCACCCTGGGAGCGGGACTAGAATCGCTCGAGCAGTACTTC.